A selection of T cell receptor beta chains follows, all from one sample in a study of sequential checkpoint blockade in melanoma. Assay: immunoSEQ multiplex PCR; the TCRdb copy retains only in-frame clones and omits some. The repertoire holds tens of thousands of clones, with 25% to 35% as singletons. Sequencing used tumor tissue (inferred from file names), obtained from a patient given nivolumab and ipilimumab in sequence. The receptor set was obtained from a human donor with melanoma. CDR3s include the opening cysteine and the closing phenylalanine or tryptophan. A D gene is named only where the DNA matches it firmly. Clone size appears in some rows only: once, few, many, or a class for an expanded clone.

cdr3_aa: CASSPGEETQYF; cdr3_nt: TGTGCCAGCAGTCCGGGGGAAGAGACCCAGTACTTC; d_call: -; clone_size: few; j_call: TRBJ2-5; v_call: TRBV6-8
cdr3_aa: CASSPATSNQPQHF; cdr3_nt: TGTGCCAGCTCACCGGCGACTAGCAATCAGCCCCAGCATTTT; d_call: -; clone_size: -; j_call: TRBJ1-5; v_call: TRBV18
cdr3_aa: CATTGTLGEQYF; cdr3_nt: TGTGCCACGACAGGGACTCTAGGGGAGCAGTACTTC; d_call: -; clone_size: many; j_call: TRBJ2-7; v_call: TRBV12-5
cdr3_aa: CASSPRLALGELFF; cdr3_nt: TGTGCCAGCAGCCCCCGACTAGCTCTCGGGGAGCTGTTTTTT; d_call: TRBD2; clone_size: few; j_call: TRBJ2-2; v_call: TRBV11-3
cdr3_aa: CATSRLTSGSNEQFF; cdr3_nt: TGTGCCACCAGCAGATTAACTAGCGGGAGCAATGAGCAGTTCTTC; d_call: TRBD2; clone_size: few; j_call: TRBJ2-1; v_call: TRBV15
cdr3_aa: CASSQDRTIRTNEKLFF; cdr3_nt: TGCGCCAGCAGCCAAGATCGAACCATTCGGACTAATGAAAAACTGTTTTTT; d_call: -; clone_size: -; j_call: TRBJ1-4; v_call: TRBV5-1
cdr3_aa: CASSIDPLVRAKNIQYF; cdr3_nt: TGTGCCAGTAGTATAGATCCCTTGGTGAGGGCCAAAAACATTCAGTACTTC; d_call: -; clone_size: -; j_call: TRBJ2-4; v_call: TRBV19
cdr3_aa: CASSRPGGLSSYNEQFF; cdr3_nt: TGTGCCAGCAGTAGGCCGGGGGGCCTAAGCTCCTACAATGAGCAGTTCTTC; d_call: -; clone_size: few; j_call: TRBJ2-1; v_call: TRBV6-8
cdr3_aa: CASLPVEGSGANVLTF; cdr3_nt: TGTGCCAGCCTCCCAGTCGAGGGCTCTGGGGCCAACGTCCTGACTTTC; d_call: -; clone_size: -; j_call: TRBJ2-6; v_call: TRBV28
cdr3_aa: CASSLITSGRVETQYF; cdr3_nt: TGTGCCAGCAGTTTAATAACTAGCGGGAGGGTAGAGACCCAGTACTTC; d_call: TRBD2; clone_size: -; j_call: TRBJ2-5; v_call: TRBV28